There are a few counts of the clone carrying this T cell receptor beta chain. The target antigen is unknown. The data were taken from a study of CD8+CD57+ T cells in acquired aplastic anemia. Whole-study context: Isolated CD4+ and CD8+ cells, once sorted, yielded DNA averaging roughly 3 ug. For CD4+ cells, healthy donors had an average of roughly 9.8 million reads. Overall study findings and caveats: Patient and control CD8+ Simpson's diversity was not significantly different. Found in both controls and patients were 25 to 35 CD8+ CDR3 sequences.

Genomic DNA acted as the template from which TCR beta VDJ combination and CDR3 sequence profiling were carried out. One entry per CDR3 protein, called by TCRdb with MiXCR from the reads. The table has roughly 190,000 distinct CDR3 sequences, around half seen once. V was cut by 7 bases and J by 3 bases, with 18 bases left in between. The CDR3 totals 15 residues. CDR1 and CDR2 (germline): MNHEY, SVGAGI. This sequence originates from a human donor in good health, serving as a control. Material for sequencing was sorted CD4+, CD8+, or CD8+CD57+ T cells (not recorded which) from PBMCs. The gene calls are TRBV6-5 and TRBJ1-1, with D perhaps TRBD1 (6 bases). The DNA for the CDR3 is TGTGCCAGCACAAGGGGGGGGACCGGCTACACTGAAGCTTTCTTT. Its protein is CASTRGGTGYTEAFF.